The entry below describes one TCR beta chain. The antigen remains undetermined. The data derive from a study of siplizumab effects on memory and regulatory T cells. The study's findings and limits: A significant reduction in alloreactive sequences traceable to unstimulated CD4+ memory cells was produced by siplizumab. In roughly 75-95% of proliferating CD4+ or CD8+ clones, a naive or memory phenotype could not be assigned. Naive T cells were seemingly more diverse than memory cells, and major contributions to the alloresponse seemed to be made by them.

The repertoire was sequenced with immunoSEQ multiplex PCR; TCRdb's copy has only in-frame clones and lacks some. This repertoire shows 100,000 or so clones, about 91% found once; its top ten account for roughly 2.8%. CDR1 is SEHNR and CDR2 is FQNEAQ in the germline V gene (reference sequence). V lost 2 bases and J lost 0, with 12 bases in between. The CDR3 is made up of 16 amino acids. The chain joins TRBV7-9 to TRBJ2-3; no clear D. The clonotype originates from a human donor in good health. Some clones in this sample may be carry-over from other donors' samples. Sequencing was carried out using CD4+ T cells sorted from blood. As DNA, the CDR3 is TGTGCCAGCAGCTTACTTAGGGCGGCTAGCACAGATACGCAGTATTTT. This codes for CASSLLRAASTDTQYF. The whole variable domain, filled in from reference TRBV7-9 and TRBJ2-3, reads DTGVSQNPRHKITKRGQNVTFRCDPISEHNRLYWYRQTLGQGPEFLTYFQNEAQLEKSRLLSDRFSAERPKGSFSTLEIQRTEQGDSAMYLCASSLLRAASTDTQYFGPGTRLTVL.